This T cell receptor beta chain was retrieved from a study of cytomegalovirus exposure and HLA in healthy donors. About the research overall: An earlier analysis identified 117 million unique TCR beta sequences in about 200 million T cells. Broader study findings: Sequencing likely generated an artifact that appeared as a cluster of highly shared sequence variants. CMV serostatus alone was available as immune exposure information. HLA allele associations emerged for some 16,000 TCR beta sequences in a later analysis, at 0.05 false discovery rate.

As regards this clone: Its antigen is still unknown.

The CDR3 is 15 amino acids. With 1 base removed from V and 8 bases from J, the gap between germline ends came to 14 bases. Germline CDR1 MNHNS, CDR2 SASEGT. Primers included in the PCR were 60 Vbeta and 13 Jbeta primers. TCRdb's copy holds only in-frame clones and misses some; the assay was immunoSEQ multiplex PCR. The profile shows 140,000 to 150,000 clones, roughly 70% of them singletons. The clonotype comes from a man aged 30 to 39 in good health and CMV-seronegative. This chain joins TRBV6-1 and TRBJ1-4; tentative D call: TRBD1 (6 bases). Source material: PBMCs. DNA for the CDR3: TGTGCCAGCAGTGAAGTCGGGGGGCTTCGGGAAAAACTGTTTTTT. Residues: CASSEVGGLREKLFF.